This TCR beta chain derives from a study of T cells in Graves' hyperthyroidism and ophthalmopathy. As to this clonotype: Its antigen is currently unknown.

Study outcomes and limitations: The model anticipated ophthalmopathy a median approximately six months pre-onset. Blood also held most thyroid clonotypes expanded beyond 0.001.

Amplification of TCR beta CDR3 regions used RNA as the template. The TCR CDR3 first-round RT-PCR relied on the HTBI primer set. TCRdb re-called the multiplex PCR reads through MiXCR, storing one row per CDR3 protein. Here the sample spans 500,000 to 800,000 distinct CDR3 sequences, just under 45% being singletons. The sequenced material came from peripheral blood or thyroid tissue (not recorded which). The clonotype was recovered from an adult man with Graves' disease, either hyperthyroidism or ophthalmopathy (not recorded which).

CDR3 bases: TGCAGTGCTTTCCGACAGGGGCGGGAGACCCAGTACTTC. Its protein product is CSAFRQGRETQYF. V gene TRBV20-1 combines with J gene TRBJ2-5; 8 nucleotides match TRBD1. Germline CDR1 and CDR2: DFQATT and SNEGSKA (reference sequence). The CDR3 covers 13 residues. V trimming: 5 bases; J trimming: 5 bases; junction bases outside the gene matches: 7.